The source of this T cell receptor beta chain is a study of shared clonotypes between healthy human individuals. As for the study in general: There were three CD4 naive, three CD4 memory, two CD8 naive and one CD8 memory plates per donor.

Genomic DNA per cell subset filled all wells of several immunoSEQ plates. Assay used: immunoSEQ multiplex PCR; TCRdb lists only in-frame clones, some missing. In the table there are around 320,000 clones, around nine tenths of which are singletons. CCR7-negative CD45RA+ TemRA cells were pooled with CD45RO+ cells for CD8 memory. Whole-study findings and limits: Genetic and exposure-history diversity was limited by the small donor number.

This CDR3 contains 15 residues. Trimming removed 5 bases from V and 0 bases from J, with 11 bases in between. Germline CDR1 and CDR2: SEHNR and FQNEAQ (reference sequence). With regard to this clone: The antigen remains unidentified.

The sequence was collected from a man aged 18 to 29 in good health. Sequences were obtained from memory CD8+ T cells sorted from blood. Subset meaning: CD45RO+ cells pooled with CCR7-negative TemRA cells. The chain carries TRBV7-9 and TRBJ2-4; a possible D gene is TRBD2 (5 bases). This chain's CDR3 is CASSTPGLAKNIQYF. CDR3 nucleotide sequence: TGTGCCAGCAGCACACCAGGACTAGCCAAAAACATTCAGTACTTC.